This T cell receptor (beta chain) came from a study of shared clonotypes between healthy human individuals. This table comes from immunoSEQ multiplex PCR, and its TCRdb copy is limited to in-frame clones, with some not included. This table has under 2,500,000 clones, approximately 96% appearing once. The germline V and J ends were trimmed by 0 bases and 8 bases, with 11 bases remaining between them. CDR1 and CDR2 from the germline V gene are ENHRY and SYGVKD. The CDR3 loop spans 13 amino acids. The sequence came from a man aged 18 to 30 in good health. The chain joins TRBV10-3 to TRBJ2-7; D possibly corresponds to TRBD1 (5 bases). The sequenced material came from naive CD4+ T cells sorted from blood. Indicated subset: CD45RA+ positively selected. This CDR3 is CAISESTDLKQYF. The DNA of the CDR3 is TGTGCCATCAGTGAGTCGACAGATCTGAAGCAGTACTTC.